The 5 T cell receptor beta chains presented below share a single source sample, sequenced in a study of cytomegalovirus exposure and HLA in healthy donors. Vbeta (60) and Jbeta (13) primers were used in the PCR. Repertoires were generated with immunoSEQ multiplex PCR, while TCRdb's copy carries only in-frame clones and drops some. The profile shows around 150,000 clones, less than 80% of them singletons. Sequences were obtained from PBMCs. The receptors derive from a man aged 40-55 years in good health and CMV-seronegative.

The chain is built from TRBV27 and TRBJ2-5, with a weak D call TRBD1 (5 bases). The J call may be mistaken, given a closer DNA end match to TRBJ2-7. From germline, CDR1 is MNHEY and CDR2 SMNVEV (reference sequence). The CDR3 sequence is 13 residues long. CDR3 DNA sequence: TGTGCCAGCAGTTTATGGGGCGGCTACGAGCAGTACTTC. This codes for CASSLWGGYEQYF.

This sequence joins TRBV7-9 and TRBJ2-2; 13 bases match TRBD2. Germline lookup yields CDR1 SEHNR and CDR2 FQNEAQ (reference sequence). This CDR3 contains 17 residues. V gave up 3 bases and J gave up 9 bases; unmatched junction bases: 10. CDR3 bases: TGTGCCAGCAGCTTCAGTATTGGACTAGCGGGAGTTAGGGAGCTGTTTTTT. Translation: CASSFSIGLAGVRELFF. The whole variable domain, remainder taken from reference TRBV7-9 and TRBJ2-2, is DTGVSQNPRHKITKRGQNVTFRCDPISEHNRLYWYRQTLGQGPEFLTYFQNEAQLEKSRLLSDRFSAERPKGSFSTLEIQRTEQGDSAMYLCASSFSIGLAGVRELFFGEGSRLTVL.

CDR3 region: CASSLELSSYNEQFF. CDR3 DNA sequence: TGTGCCAGCAGCTTAGAACTGAGCTCCTACAATGAGCAGTTCTTC. The chain carries TRBV7-2 and TRBJ2-1; D remains unclear. The CDR3 length is 15 residues. V lost 1 base and J 0 bases, leaving 7 bases between the germline ends. CDR1 SGHTA and CDR2 FQGNSA come from the germline V gene.

In regard to this clone: One end of the junction varies from germline; a read error may be responsible. This chain uses TRBV7-9 with TRBJ2-7; 7 bases are a match to TRBD2. The CDR3 runs to 14 residues. Germline V gives CDR1 SEHNR, CDR2 FQNEAQ (reference sequence). The CDR3 DNA reads TGTTCCAGCAGCTTAGTTCAGGGAGGGGACGAGCAGTACTTC. Translation gives CSSSLVQGGDEQYF. Filled out from reference TRBV7-9 and TRBJ2-7, the complete variable domain reads DTGVSQNPRHKITKRGQNVTFRCDPISEHNRLYWYRQTLGQGPEFLTYFQNEAQLEKSRLLSDRFSAERPKGSFSTLEIQRTEQGDSAMYLCSSSLVQGGDEQYFGPGTRLTVT.

The chain couples TRBV21-1 to TRBJ1-1; whether TRBD1, the table's D call, matches the DNA was not checked. TRBV21-1 corresponds to a pseudogene. This CDR3 is built from 16 residues. CDR3 protein: CASSRGPTGRNTEAFF. CDR3 coding DNA: TGTGCCAGCAGCAGGGGGCCCACAGGCAGGAACACTGAAGCTTTCTTT.